This TCR beta chain was observed in a study of cytomegalovirus exposure and HLA in healthy donors. It was with 60 Vbeta and 13 Jbeta primers that the PCR ran. TCRdb keeps only in-frame clones here, not all; method: immunoSEQ multiplex PCR. The sample lists 150,000 to 200,000 clones, 70% to 80% seen once, with more than 2% in the top ten. The CDR3 consists of 14 residues. Germline lookup yields CDR1 SGHDT and CDR2 YYEEEE. Trimming removed 4 bases from V and 3 bases from J, with 11 bases in between. V usage is TRBV5-6 and J usage is TRBJ1-5, with unresolved D. The sample was PBMCs. This TCR derives from a man between 45 and 60 years old in good health and CMV-seropositive. The CDR3 here is CASSPGIANQPQHF. CDR3 sequence (DNA): TGTGCCAGCAGCCCCGGGATAGCCAATCAGCCCCAGCATTTT. The whole variable domain, remainder taken from reference TRBV5-6 and TRBJ1-5, is DAGVTQSPTHLIKTRGQQVTLRCSPKSGHDTVSWYQQALGQGPQFIFQYYEEEERQRGNFPDRFSGHQFPNYSSELNVNALLLGDSALYLCASSPGIANQPQHFGDGTRLSIL.